The clone carrying this T cell receptor (beta chain) has a handful of counts. Its target is not known. As it was prepared, the TCRbeta library received unique molecular identifiers. TCRdb reprocessed the PCR reads with MiXCR, giving one entry per CDR3 protein. The sample includes approximately 1,000,000 distinct CDR3 sequences, roughly 29% seen only once; the top ten take 28%. The sample comes from a study of T-cell reconstitution after alpha-beta-depleted transplantation in children. Whole-study results and caveats: Reported findings indicate that, about two months after transplant, alpha-beta T cells came from several hundred expanded clones, which were derived from non-depleted graft cells. Newly produced T cells mostly provided counts and TCRbeta diversity after one year, as hyperexpanded clones declined. There were some patients whose high TCRbeta diversity at day 60 came from surviving recipient T cells and thymic progenitors.

The CDR3 extends over 13 amino acids. Germline-derived CDR1 and CDR2 are DFQATT and SNEGSKA (reference sequence). V gave up 3 bases and J gave up 2 bases, with 10 bases separating them. The TCR originated in a boy under two years old who had a stem cell transplant for SCID, so the T cells may come from the graft donor. The J gene is TRBJ2-5, the V gene TRBV20-1; no definite D call. The sequences come from PBMCs, mostly from graft donor cells, collected 360 days after TCRalphabeta/CD19-depleted stem cell transplant. CDR3 in DNA: TGCAGTGCTAGCTTGGACGGTCAAGAGACCCAGTACTTC. It codes for CSASLDGQETQYF.